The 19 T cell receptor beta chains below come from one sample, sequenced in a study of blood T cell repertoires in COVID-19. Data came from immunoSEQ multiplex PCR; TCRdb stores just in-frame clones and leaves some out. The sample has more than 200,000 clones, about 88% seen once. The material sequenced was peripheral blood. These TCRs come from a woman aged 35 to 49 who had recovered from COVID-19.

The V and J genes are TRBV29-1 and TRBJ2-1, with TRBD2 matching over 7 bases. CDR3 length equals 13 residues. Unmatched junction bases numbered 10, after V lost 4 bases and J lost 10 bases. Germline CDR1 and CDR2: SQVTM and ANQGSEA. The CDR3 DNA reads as TGCAGCGTTGGAGGACTAGTGTCTTTCGAGCAGTTCTTC. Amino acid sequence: CSVGGLVSFEQFF.

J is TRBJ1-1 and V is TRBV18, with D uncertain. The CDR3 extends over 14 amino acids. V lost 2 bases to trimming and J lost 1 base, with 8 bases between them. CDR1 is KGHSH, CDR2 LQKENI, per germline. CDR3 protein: CASSPFRGNTEAFF. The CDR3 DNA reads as TGTGCCAGCTCACCATTCCGCGGGAACACTGAAGCTTTCTTT. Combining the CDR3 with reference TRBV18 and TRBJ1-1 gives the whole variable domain NAGVMQNPRHLVRRRGQEARLRCSPMKGHSHVYWYRQLPEEGLKFMVYLQKENIIDESGMPKERFSAEFPKEGPSILRIQQVVRGDSAAYFCASSPFRGNTEAFFGQGTRLTVV.

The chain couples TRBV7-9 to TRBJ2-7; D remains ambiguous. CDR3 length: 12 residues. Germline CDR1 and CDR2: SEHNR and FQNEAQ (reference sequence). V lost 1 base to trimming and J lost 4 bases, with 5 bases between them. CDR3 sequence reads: CASSLVVYEQYF. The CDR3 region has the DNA TGTGCCAGCAGCTTAGTCGTATACGAGCAGTACTTC.

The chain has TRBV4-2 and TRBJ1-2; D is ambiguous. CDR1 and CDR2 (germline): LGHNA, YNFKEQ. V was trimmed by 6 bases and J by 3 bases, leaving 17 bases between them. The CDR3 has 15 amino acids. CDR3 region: CASRDAGLVDYGYTF. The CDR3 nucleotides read TGTGCCAGCAGGGATGCGGGGTTAGTAGACTATGGCTACACCTTC.

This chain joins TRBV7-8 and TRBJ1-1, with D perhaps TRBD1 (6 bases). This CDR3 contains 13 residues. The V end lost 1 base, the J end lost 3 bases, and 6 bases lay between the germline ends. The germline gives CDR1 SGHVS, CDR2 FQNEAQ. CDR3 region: CASSLDRDTEAFF. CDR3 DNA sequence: TGTGCCAGCAGCTTAGACAGGGACACTGAAGCTTTCTTT.

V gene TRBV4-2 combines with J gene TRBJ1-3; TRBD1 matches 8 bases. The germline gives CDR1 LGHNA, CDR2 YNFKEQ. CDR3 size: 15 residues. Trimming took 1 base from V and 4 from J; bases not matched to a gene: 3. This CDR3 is CASSQVWTGGNTIYF. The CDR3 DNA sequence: TGTGCCAGCAGCCAAGTGTGGACAGGGGGAAACACCATATATTTT.

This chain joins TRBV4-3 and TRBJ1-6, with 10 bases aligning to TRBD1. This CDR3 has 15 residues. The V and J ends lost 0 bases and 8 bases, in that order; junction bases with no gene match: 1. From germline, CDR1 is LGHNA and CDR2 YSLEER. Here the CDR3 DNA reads TGCGCCAGCAGCCAAGATGGGACAGGGGATTCACCCCTCCACTTT. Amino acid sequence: CASSQDGTGDSPLHF.

The DNA of the CDR3 is TGTGCCAGCAGTGAAGCGGTCGCGGGGGGGCCTTCAGATACGCAGTATTTT. It encodes CASSEAVAGGPSDTQYF. This sequence joins TRBV2 and TRBJ2-3; 9 nucleotides agree with TRBD2. The CDR3 is made up of 17 amino acids. Looked up from germline, CDR1 is SNHLY and CDR2 is FYNNEI. The V gene end was trimmed by 0 bases and the J gene end by 4 bases; junction bases not matched to a gene: 8. Based on the CDR3 plus reference TRBV2 and TRBJ2-3, the full variable domain is EPEVTQTPSHQVTQMGQEVILRCVPISNHLYFYWYRQILGQKVEFLVSFYNNEISEKSEIFDDQFSVERPDGSNFTLKIRSTKLEDSAMYFCASSEAVAGGPSDTQYFGPGTRLTVL.

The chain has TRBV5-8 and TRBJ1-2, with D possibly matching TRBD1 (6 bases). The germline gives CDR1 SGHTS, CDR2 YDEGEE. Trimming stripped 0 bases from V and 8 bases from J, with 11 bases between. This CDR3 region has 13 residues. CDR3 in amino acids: CASSLGQGSGYTF. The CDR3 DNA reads TGTGCCAGCAGCTTGGGTCAGGGGAGCGGCTACACCTTC.

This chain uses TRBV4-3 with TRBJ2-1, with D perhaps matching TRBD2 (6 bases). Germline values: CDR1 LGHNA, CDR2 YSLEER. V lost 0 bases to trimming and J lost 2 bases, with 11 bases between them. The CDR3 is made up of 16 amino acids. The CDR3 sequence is CASSQELALAYNEQFF. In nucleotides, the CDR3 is TGCGCCAGCAGCCAAGAACTAGCCCTAGCCTACAATGAGCAGTTCTTC.

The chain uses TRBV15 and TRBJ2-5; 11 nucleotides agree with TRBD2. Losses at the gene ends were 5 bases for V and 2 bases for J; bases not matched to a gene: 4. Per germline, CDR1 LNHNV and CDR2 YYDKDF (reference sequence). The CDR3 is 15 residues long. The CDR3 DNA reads TGTGCCACCAGCTTTCGACTAGCGGGGCAAGAGACCCAGTACTTC. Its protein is CATSFRLAGQETQYF.

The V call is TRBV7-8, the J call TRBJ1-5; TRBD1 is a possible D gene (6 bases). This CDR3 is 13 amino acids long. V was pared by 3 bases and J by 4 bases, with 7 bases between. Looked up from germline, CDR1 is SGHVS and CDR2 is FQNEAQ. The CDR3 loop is CASSLDRNQPQHF. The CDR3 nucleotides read TGTGCCAGCAGCTTGGACAGAAATCAGCCCCAGCATTTT.

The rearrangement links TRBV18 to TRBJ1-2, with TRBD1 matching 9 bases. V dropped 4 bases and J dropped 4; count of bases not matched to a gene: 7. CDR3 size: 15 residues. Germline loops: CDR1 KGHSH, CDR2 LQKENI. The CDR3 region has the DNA TGTGCCAGCTCACTTGGACAGGGGAGTCCCTATGGCTACACCTTC. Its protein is CASSLGQGSPYGYTF. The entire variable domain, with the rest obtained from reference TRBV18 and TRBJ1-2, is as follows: NAGVMQNPRHLVRRRGQEARLRCSPMKGHSHVYWYRQLPEEGLKFMVYLQKENIIDESGMPKERFSAEFPKEGPSILRIQQVVRGDSAAYFCASSLGQGSPYGYTFGSGTRLTVV.

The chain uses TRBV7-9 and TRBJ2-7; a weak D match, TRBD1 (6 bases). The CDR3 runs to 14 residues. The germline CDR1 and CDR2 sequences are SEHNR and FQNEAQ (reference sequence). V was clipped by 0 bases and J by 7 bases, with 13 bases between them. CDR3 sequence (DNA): TGTGCCAGCAGCTTAGCGGGGGCGCTTCGGGAGCAGTACTTC. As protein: CASSLAGALREQYF.

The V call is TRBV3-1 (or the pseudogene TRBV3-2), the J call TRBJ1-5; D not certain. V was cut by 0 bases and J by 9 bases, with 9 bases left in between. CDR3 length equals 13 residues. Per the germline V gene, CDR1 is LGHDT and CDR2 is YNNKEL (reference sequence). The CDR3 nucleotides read TGTGCCAGCAGCCAAGATCCCCGGGGGCCCCAGCATTTT. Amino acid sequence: CASSQDPRGPQHF.

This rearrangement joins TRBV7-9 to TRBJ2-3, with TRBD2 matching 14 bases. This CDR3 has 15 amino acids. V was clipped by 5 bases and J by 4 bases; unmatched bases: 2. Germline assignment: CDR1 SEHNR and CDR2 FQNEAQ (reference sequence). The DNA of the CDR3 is TGTGCCAGCAGCAAGGGACTAGCGGGGGCAGATACGCAGTATTTT. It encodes CASSKGLAGADTQYF.

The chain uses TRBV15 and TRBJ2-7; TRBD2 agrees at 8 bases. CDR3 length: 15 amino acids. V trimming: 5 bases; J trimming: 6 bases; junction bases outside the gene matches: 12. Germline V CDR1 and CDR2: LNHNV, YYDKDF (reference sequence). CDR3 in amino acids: CATSPLGGGRGEQYF. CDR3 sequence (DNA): TGTGCCACCAGCCCCCTCGGGGGGGGTCGCGGCGAGCAGTACTTC.

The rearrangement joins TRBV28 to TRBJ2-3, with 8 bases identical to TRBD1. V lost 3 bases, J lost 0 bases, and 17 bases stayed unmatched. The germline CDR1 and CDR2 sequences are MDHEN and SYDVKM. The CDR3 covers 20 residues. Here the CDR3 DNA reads TGTGCCAGCAGTTTGGGAATACCAGGGGGCGGACGTCCTAGCACAGATACGCAGTATTTT. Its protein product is CASSLGIPGGGRPSTDTQYF.

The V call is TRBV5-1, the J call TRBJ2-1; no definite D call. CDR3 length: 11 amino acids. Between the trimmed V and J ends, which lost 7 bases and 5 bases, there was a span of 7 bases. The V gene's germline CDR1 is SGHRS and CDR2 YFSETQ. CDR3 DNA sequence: TGCGCCAGCGCGCGTGACAATGAGCAGTTCTTC. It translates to CASARDNEQFF.